A single TCR beta chain is shown here with its context. Antigen: not known. These data come from a study of T cells after yellow fever vaccination. Turning to the study itself: Fractions containing few cells were prepared with SMART-Seq v4 Ultra Low Input.

The authors made TCR cDNA by 5'RACE template switching, adding a universal primer site and UMIs. TCRdb called the 5' RACE reads again in MiXCR, with one record for every CDR3 protein. The sample yields about 580,000 distinct CDR3 sequences, roughly a sixth seen once. Study observations and caveats: Abundant clonotypes from the bulk population could contaminate FACS-sorted repertoires.

With 1 base removed from V and 7 bases from J, the gap between germline ends came to 8 bases. Germline-derived CDR1 and CDR2 are SEHNR and FQNEAQ (reference sequence). CDR3 length: 12 residues. The sequence was obtained from a man between 18 and 35 years old who received the YFV17D yellow fever vaccine. The source was PBMCs, collected 5 days after the first yellow fever vaccination. The V and J genes are TRBV7-9 and TRBJ2-7; possibly TRBD2 for D (5 bases). The CDR3 DNA reads as TGTGCCAGCAGCTTAGACGGGGTGGAGCAGTACGTC. As protein: CASSLDGVEQYV.